A selection of T cell receptor beta chains follows, all from one sample in a study of OX40 agonist ivuxolimab in advanced cancers. The table came from immunoSEQ multiplex PCR; TCRdb's copy has only in-frame clones and leaves some out. This sample has tens of thousands of clones, with approximately 83% found just once. The material was CD4+ or CD8+ T cells sorted from blood, obtained in a trial of the OX40 agonist ivuxolimab. The receptors were gathered from an adult with an advanced solid tumor such as melanoma, head and neck, liver or kidney cancer. The CDR3 runs from the conserved cysteine through the conserved F or W.

V gene: TRBV19
J gene: TRBJ2-3
CDR3 protein: CASTRQSFGTQYF

V gene: TRBV7-9
J gene: TRBJ2-2
CDR3 protein: CASSHLGGRNTGELFF

V gene: TRBV30
J gene: TRBJ2-5
CDR3 protein: CAWKGGKIETQYF

V gene: TRBV7-2
J gene: TRBJ2-7
CDR3 protein: CASSLLGAGFSYEQYF

V gene: TRBV7-2
J gene: TRBJ1-1
CDR3 protein: CASSLGRVRGTEAFF

V gene: TRBV5-1
J gene: TRBJ2-1
CDR3 protein: CATATGTSGGQQFF

V gene: TRBV5-6
J gene: TRBJ1-2
CDR3 protein: CASSKNKNGYTF

V gene: TRBV5-4
J gene: TRBJ1-2
CDR3 protein: CASSLALSPGPPRGYTF

V gene: TRBV5-1
J gene: TRBJ1-5
CDR3 protein: CASSDGTGRQPQHF

V gene: TRBV7-8
J gene: -
CDR3 protein: CASSLVLGQGHEQYF

V gene: TRBV30
J gene: TRBJ2-5
CDR3 protein: CAWSFGLAGDLGETQYF

V gene: TRBV27
J gene: TRBJ1-3
CDR3 protein: CASSASRGNSGNTIYF

V gene: TRBV19
J gene: TRBJ2-4
CDR3 protein: CASTAKKGQNIQYF

V gene: TRBV7-2
J gene: TRBJ1-1
CDR3 protein: CASVPGRGRVTEAFF

V gene: TRBV28
J gene: TRBJ2-7
CDR3 protein: CASSHGTSGIRYEQYF

V gene: TRBV5-1
J gene: TRBJ1-2
CDR3 protein: CASSLQGQSYGYTF

V gene: TRBV5-1
J gene: TRBJ2-1
CDR3 protein: CASSPRTSHPSEYNEQFF

V gene: TRBV5-1
J gene: TRBJ2-7
CDR3 protein: CASSEPGKSMNEQYF

V gene: TRBV28
J gene: TRBJ2-7
CDR3 protein: CASSSDRRSYEQYF

V gene: TRBV5-4
J gene: TRBJ2-2
CDR3 protein: CASRRGGPGELFF

V gene: TRBV2
J gene: TRBJ2-1
CDR3 protein: CASTAVNEQFF

V gene: TRBV19
J gene: TRBJ1-5
CDR3 protein: CASSPGDRGSQHF

V gene: TRBV11-3
J gene: TRBJ2-1
CDR3 protein: CASSFTSDIHEQFF

V gene: TRBV5-8
J gene: TRBJ1-2
CDR3 protein: CASSLGQADYGYTF

V gene: TRBV7-8
J gene: TRBJ1-6
CDR3 protein: CASSLVKLGQGNSPLHF

V gene: TRBV11-2
J gene: TRBJ2-1
CDR3 protein: CASSPWREQFF

V gene: TRBV9
J gene: TRBJ2-1
CDR3 protein: CASSPAGSSYNEQFF

V gene: TRBV7-8
J gene: TRBJ2-1
CDR3 protein: CASSFKRTYNEQFF

V gene: TRBV14
J gene: TRBJ2-2
CDR3 protein: CASSQRLAGGGGELFF

V gene: TRBV6-6
J gene: TRBJ1-5
CDR3 protein: CASRPMADQPQHF

V gene: TRBV27
J gene: TRBJ2-5
CDR3 protein: CASSFVFGETQYF

V gene: TRBV5-8
J gene: TRBJ1-2
CDR3 protein: CASSLFSGGAYGYTF

V gene: TRBV15
J gene: TRBJ2-1
CDR3 protein: CATSRERAFANEQFF

V gene: TRBV6-5
J gene: TRBJ2-1
CDR3 protein: CASQPQGFYNEQFF

V gene: TRBV11-2
J gene: TRBJ1-5
CDR3 protein: CASSFTYSNQPQHF

V gene: TRBV7-9
J gene: TRBJ2-1
CDR3 protein: CASSIDWGNEQFF

V gene: TRBV19
J gene: TRBJ1-1
CDR3 protein: CASSIRENTEAFF

V gene: TRBV18
J gene: TRBJ1-5
CDR3 protein: CASSPPSGGNQPQHF

V gene: TRBV2
J gene: TRBJ1-6
CDR3 protein: CASSEQRSPLHF

V gene: TRBV2
J gene: TRBJ2-5
CDR3 protein: CASSVGGADQETQYF

V gene: TRBV2
J gene: TRBJ1-1
CDR3 protein: CASSFGGATEAFF

V gene: TRBV30
J gene: TRBJ1-4
CDR3 protein: CAWSRQRNEKLFF

V gene: TRBV12-5
J gene: TRBJ1-2
CDR3 protein: CASGRGVNGYTF

V gene: TRBV6-5
J gene: TRBJ2-1
CDR3 protein: CASMRPGLAGDEQFF

V gene: TRBV6-6
J gene: TRBJ2-7
CDR3 protein: CASRWGGATSYEQYF

V gene: TRBV2
J gene: TRBJ1-5
CDR3 protein: CASRAGANQPQHF

V gene: TRBV7-9
J gene: TRBJ1-1
CDR3 protein: CASSLPQGTEAFF

V gene: TRBV7-9
J gene: TRBJ1-6
CDR3 protein: CASSLEGNDNSPLHF